This T cell receptor (beta chain) was sequenced in a study of Graves' ophthalmopathy and Graves' hyperthyroidism. Findings and limits, study-wide: Blood samples also showed most expanded thyroid clonotypes exceeding 0.001 frequency.

Trimming removed 5 bases at V and 5 bases at J, with 13 bases between. The CDR3 is 12 residues long. The germline gives CDR1 DFQATT, CDR2 SNEGSKA (reference sequence). There are many counts of this clonotype. Its antigen is still unknown. Calling hyperthyroidism stable required that no ophthalmopathy show up within 18 months of follow-up. RNA transcripts yielded amplified TCR beta CDR3 regions. The library came from an HTBI-primed first-round RT-PCR and a second-round multiplex PCR. TCRdb reprocessed the multiplex PCR reads via MiXCR and lists one record per CDR3 protein. There are 400,000 or so distinct CDR3 sequences in the sample; approximately 15% occur only once, and around 7% lies in the top ten.

Material: peripheral blood. This sequence originates from a woman aged 18-29 years with stable Graves' hyperthyroidism. This chain uses TRBV20-1 with TRBJ2-7; D gene uncertain. The CDR3 region is CSAFPSLDEQYF. For the CDR3, the DNA is TGCAGTGCTTTTCCCTCTCTAGACGAGCAGTACTTC.